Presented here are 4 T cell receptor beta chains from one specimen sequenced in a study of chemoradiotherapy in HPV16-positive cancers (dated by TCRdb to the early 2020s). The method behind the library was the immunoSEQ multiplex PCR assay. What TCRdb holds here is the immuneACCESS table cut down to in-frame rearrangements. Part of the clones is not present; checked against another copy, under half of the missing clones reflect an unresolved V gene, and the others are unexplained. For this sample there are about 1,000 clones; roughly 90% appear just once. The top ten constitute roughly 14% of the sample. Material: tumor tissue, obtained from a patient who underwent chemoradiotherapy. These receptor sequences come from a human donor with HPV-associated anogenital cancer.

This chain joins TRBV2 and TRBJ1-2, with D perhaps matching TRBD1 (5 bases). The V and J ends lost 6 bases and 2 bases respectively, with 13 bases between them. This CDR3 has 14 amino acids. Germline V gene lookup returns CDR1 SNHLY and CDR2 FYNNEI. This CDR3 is CASRGEGPNYGYTF. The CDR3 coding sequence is TGTGCCAGCAGAGGGGAAGGCCCGAACTATGGCTACACCTTC.

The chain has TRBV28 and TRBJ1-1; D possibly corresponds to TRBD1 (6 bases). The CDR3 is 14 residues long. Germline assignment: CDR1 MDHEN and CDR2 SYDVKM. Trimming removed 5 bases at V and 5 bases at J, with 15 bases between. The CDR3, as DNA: TGTGCCAGCAGTCCAACAGGGTTAACAACTGAAGCTTTCTTT. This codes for CASSPTGLTTEAFF.

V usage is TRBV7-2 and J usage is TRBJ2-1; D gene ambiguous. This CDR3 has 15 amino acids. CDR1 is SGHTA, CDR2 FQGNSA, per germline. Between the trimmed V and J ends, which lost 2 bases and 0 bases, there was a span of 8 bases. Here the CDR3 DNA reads TGTGCCAGCAGCTTACGCAAAAGCTCCTACAATGAGCAGTTCTTC. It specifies CASSLRKSSYNEQFF.

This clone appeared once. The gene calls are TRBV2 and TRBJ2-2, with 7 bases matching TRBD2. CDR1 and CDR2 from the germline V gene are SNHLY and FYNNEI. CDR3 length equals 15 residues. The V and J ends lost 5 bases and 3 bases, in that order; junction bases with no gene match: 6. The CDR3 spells CASSRSGTDTGELFF. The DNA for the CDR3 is TGTGCCAGCAGTCGAAGCGGGACGGACACCGGGGAGCTGTTTTTT.